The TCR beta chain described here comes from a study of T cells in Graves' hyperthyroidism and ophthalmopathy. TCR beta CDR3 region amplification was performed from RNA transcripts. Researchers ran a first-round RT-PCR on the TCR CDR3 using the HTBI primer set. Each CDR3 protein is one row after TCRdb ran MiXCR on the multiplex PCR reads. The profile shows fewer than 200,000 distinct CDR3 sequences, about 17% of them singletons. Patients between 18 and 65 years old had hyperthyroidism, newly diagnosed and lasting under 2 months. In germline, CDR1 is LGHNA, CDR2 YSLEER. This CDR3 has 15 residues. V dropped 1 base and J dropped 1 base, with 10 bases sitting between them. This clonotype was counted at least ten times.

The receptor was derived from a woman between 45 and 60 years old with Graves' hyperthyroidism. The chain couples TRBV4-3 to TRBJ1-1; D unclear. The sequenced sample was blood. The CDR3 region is CASSQVEVGNTEAFF. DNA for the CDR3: TGCGCCAGCAGCCAAGTAGAGGTCGGGAACACTGAAGCTTTCTTT.